The 23 T cell receptor beta chains below all came from one sample that was sequenced in a study of technical replicates of blood from a few donors. Here immunoSEQ multiplex PCR was the method, and the copy in TCRdb shows in-frame clones only, minus some. The data show about 76,000 clones, 90% to 95% seen once. The source material was T cells isolated from PBMCs. The receptors here all came from a human donor in good health.

The chain employs TRBV10-3 and TRBJ2-2, with 8 bases fitting TRBD2. Germline CDR1 and CDR2: ENHRY and SYGVKD. The CDR3 spans 14 residues. The V gene end was trimmed by 7 bases and the J gene end by 4 bases; junction bases not matched to a gene: 5. The CDR3, as DNA: TGTGCCATCATGAGCGGGAGCTTCACCGGGGAGCTGTTTTTT. This encodes CAIMSGSFTGELFF.

The chain has TRBV4-1 and TRBJ2-3, with 10 bases that match TRBD2. CDR1 and CDR2 from the germline V gene are MGHRA and YSYEKL. The ends lost 3 bases at V and 6 bases at J; junction bases unmatched: 15. The CDR3 spans 18 residues. This chain's CDR3 is CASSQEPPSGSISDTQYF. CDR3 bases: TGCGCCAGCAGCCAGGAGCCTCCTAGCGGGAGTATTTCGGATACGCAGTATTTT.

This clone was seen just once. The J gene is TRBJ2-3, the V gene TRBV19; 8 nucleotides line up with TRBD1. Germline V CDR1 and CDR2: LNHDA, SQIVND (reference sequence). The V and J ends lost 5 bases and 4 bases, in that order; junction bases with no gene match: 5. This CDR3 is 14 amino acids long. CDR3 loop: CASSPQGVADTQYF. The CDR3 DNA follows: TGTGCCAGTAGTCCACAGGGGGTAGCAGATACGCAGTATTTT.

The chain links TRBV9 to TRBJ2-3; 8 positions match TRBD1. V lost 6 bases and J lost 2; bases outside the gene matches: 8. Germline V gene sequence: CDR1 SGDLS, CDR2 YYNGEE. The CDR3 has 15 residues. CDR3 amino acids: CASTLTGVPTDTQYF. CDR3 sequence (DNA): TGTGCCAGCACCTTGACAGGGGTGCCCACAGATACGCAGTATTTT. The full variable domain, its missing parts supplied by reference TRBV9 and TRBJ2-3, is DSGVTQTPKHLITATGQRVTLRCSPRSGDLSVYWYQQSLDQGLQFLIQYYNGEERAKGNILERFSAQQFPDLHSELNLSSLELGDSALYFCASTLTGVPTDTQYFGPGTRLTVL.

The V and J genes are TRBV9 and TRBJ2-3; D uncertain. CDR1 is SGDLS and CDR2 is YYNGEE in the germline V gene. V lost 3 bases to trimming and J lost 4 bases, with 6 bases between them. The CDR3 is made up of 12 amino acids. The CDR3 is CASSGAPDTQYF. The CDR3 DNA reads as TGTGCCAGCAGCGGCGCCCCAGATACGCAGTATTTT.

J is TRBJ2-3 and V is TRBV27; 10 bases align to TRBD1. This CDR3 is built from 15 residues. V was clipped by 7 bases and J by 4 bases; unmatched bases: 8. Per germline, CDR1 MNHEY and CDR2 SMNVEV (reference sequence). This CDR3 reads CASTSGTGASDTQYF. CDR3 DNA sequence: TGTGCCAGCACTTCCGGGACAGGGGCTTCAGATACGCAGTATTTT.

V usage is TRBV30 and J usage is TRBJ2-7; 8 bases fit TRBD2. V trimming: 2 bases; J trimming: 2 bases; junction bases outside the gene matches: 5. Germline CDR1 reads GTSNPN; CDR2 reads SVGIG (reference sequence). The CDR3 covers 14 residues. The CDR3 nucleotides are TGTGCCTGGAGTTGGGCGGGAGGAACCTACGAGCAGTACTTC. Protein product: CAWSWAGGTYEQYF.

The genes are TRBV7-8 and TRBJ1-5; D remains unclear. CDR1 is SGHVS and CDR2 is FQNEAQ in the germline V gene. The CDR3 has 12 residues. Trimming took off 5 bases at V and 1 base at J, with 3 bases between the two ends. CDR3: CASSLSNQPQHF. The CDR3 nucleotides read TGTGCCAGCAGCCTCAGCAATCAGCCCCAGCATTTT.

The chain joins TRBV4-2 to TRBJ2-4; the match to TRBD1 covers 8 bases. The CDR3 sequence is 17 residues long. Per the germline V gene, CDR1 is LGHNA and CDR2 is YNFKEQ. The V segment lost 0 bases and the J segment 5 bases; nucleotides outside the gene matches: 9. Here the CDR3 reads CASSQDSPDRGQNIQYF. CDR3 in DNA: TGTGCCAGCAGCCAAGATTCCCCCGACAGGGGCCAAAACATTCAGTACTTC.

V is TRBV7-2 and J is TRBJ1-4; possibly TRBD1 for D (5 bases). The germline gives CDR1 SGHTA, CDR2 FQGNSA. There are 15 residues in the CDR3. Between the trimmed V and J ends, which lost 1 base and 5 bases, there was a span of 11 bases. In DNA form, the CDR3 reads TGTGCCAGCAGCTTAGGACGCAGGGCCAATGAAAAACTGTTTTTT. Protein product: CASSLGRRANEKLFF. Variable domain in full (rest from reference TRBV7-2 and TRBJ1-4): GAGVSQSPSNKVTEKGKDVELRCDPISGHTALYWYRQSLGQGLEFLIYFQGNSAPDKSGLPSDRFSAERTGGSVSTLTIQRTQQEDSAVYLCASSLGRRANEKLFFGSGTQLSVL.

This rearrangement joins TRBV7-9 to TRBJ1-2; a weak D match, TRBD1 (6 bases). V was pared by 5 bases and J by 14 bases, with 18 bases between. The CDR3 consists of 12 residues. CDR1 SEHNR and CDR2 FQNEAQ come from the germline V gene (reference sequence). The CDR3 region has the DNA TGTGCCAGCAGCAGGGGGACACCTGAGAGTACCTTC. This sequence encodes CASSRGTPESTF. Combining the CDR3 with reference TRBV7-9 and TRBJ1-2 gives the whole variable domain DTGVSQNPRHKITKRGQNVTFRCDPISEHNRLYWYRQTLGQGPEFLTYFQNEAQLEKSRLLSDRFSAERPKGSFSTLEIQRTEQGDSAMYLCASSRGTPESTFGSGTRLTVV.

This clone was picked up a small number of times. CDR3 DNA sequence: TGTGCCAGCAGTTCCGTGAACACTGAAGCTTTCTTT. Translating gives CASSSVNTEAFF. The chain joins TRBV28 to TRBJ1-1; D gene uncertain. Trimming pared 4 bases from V and 0 bases from J, leaving 3 bases between. CDR3 length: 12 residues. Per the germline V gene, CDR1 is MDHEN and CDR2 is SYDVKM. Using reference TRBV28 and TRBJ1-1 for the parts outside the CDR3, the full variable domain is DVKVTQSSRYLVKRTGEKVFLECVQDMDHENMFWYRQDPGLGLRLIYFSYDVKMKEKGDIPEGYSVSREKKERFSLILESASTNQTSMYLCASSSVNTEAFFGQGTRLTVV.

The rearrangement links TRBV7-9 to TRBJ1-2, with 8 nucleotides matching TRBD1. CDR1 SEHNR and CDR2 FQNEAQ come from the germline V gene (reference sequence). This CDR3 is built from 16 residues. The V segment lost 4 bases and the J segment 5 bases; nucleotides outside the gene matches: 12. The CDR3 region has the DNA TGTGCCAGCAGCTACCAGCCGACAGGGGCCATATATGGCTACACCTTC. Encoded protein: CASSYQPTGAIYGYTF.

The chain has TRBV2 and TRBJ1-5, with 9 bases matching TRBD1. The germline V gene encodes CDR1 SNHLY and CDR2 FYNNEI. J gave up 6 bases and V 6 bases, and 9 bases lay outside the gene matches. The CDR3 sequence is 15 residues long. The CDR3 DNA reads TGTGCCAGCAGACGGGACAGGGTTTCTAGTCAGCCCCAGCATTTT. This codes for CASRRDRVSSQPQHF.

This clone was detected once. The chain couples TRBV5-1 to TRBJ2-3; 7 bases map to TRBD2. V dropped 8 bases and J dropped 4; count of bases not matched to a gene: 7. The CDR3 loop spans 13 amino acids. Germline CDR1 reads SGHRS; CDR2 reads YFSETQ. This CDR3 is CASGLVFPDTQYF. CDR3 in DNA: TGCGCCAGTGGACTAGTCTTTCCAGATACGCAGTATTTT.

The chain employs TRBV19 and TRBJ2-7; 8 bases line up with TRBD1. The CDR3 has 14 amino acids. The trim removed 5 bases at V and 2 bases at J, leaving 5 bases unmatched. Germline V lookup: CDR1 LNHDA, CDR2 SQIVND (reference sequence). Written as DNA, the CDR3 is TGTGCCAGTAGTCCGGCGACAGGGGCCTACGAGCAGTACTTC. This gives the protein CASSPATGAYEQYF.

This chain connects TRBV7-3 to TRBJ2-3; D is uncertain. The CDR3 totals 13 residues. V shed 4 bases and J shed 2 bases, with 7 bases lying between them. CDR1 is SGHTA and CDR2 is FQGTGA in the germline V gene. CDR3 region: CASSSYHTDTQYF. The DNA for the CDR3 is TGTGCCAGCAGCTCCTACCACACAGATACGCAGTATTTT.

This chain joins TRBV28 and TRBJ1-5; the D gene is possibly TRBD1 (6 bases). V shed 2 bases and J shed 4 bases, with 15 bases lying between them. Germline V gives CDR1 MDHEN, CDR2 SYDVKM. This CDR3 comprises 16 residues. DNA for the CDR3: TGTGCCAGCAGTTTACCCCGGACAGTACTAAATCAGCCCCAGCATTTT. Its protein is CASSLPRTVLNQPQHF. Complete variable domain (other parts from reference TRBV28 and TRBJ1-5): DVKVTQSSRYLVKRTGEKVFLECVQDMDHENMFWYRQDPGLGLRLIYFSYDVKMKEKGDIPEGYSVSREKKERFSLILESASTNQTSMYLCASSLPRTVLNQPQHFGDGTRLSIL.

This sequence joins TRBV11-3 and TRBJ2-7; 10 bases line up with TRBD1. The V gene's germline CDR1 is SGHNT and CDR2 YENEEA. The V segment lost 4 bases and the J segment 6 bases; nucleotides outside the gene matches: 12. The CDR3 is made up of 16 amino acids. The CDR3 reads CASSSNPGTGVGEQYF. The CDR3 nucleotides are TGTGCCAGCAGCTCTAATCCGGGGACAGGGGTCGGCGAGCAGTACTTC.

The chain uses TRBV6-1 and TRBJ2-7, with 8 bases fitting TRBD1. Germline CDR1 and CDR2: MNHNS and SASEGT. The V and J ends lost 2 bases and 7 bases, in that order; junction bases with no gene match: 7. The CDR3 sequence is 14 residues long. This CDR3 is CASSERDRKGEQYF. Here the CDR3 DNA reads TGTGCCAGCAGTGAAAGGGACAGGAAAGGAGAGCAGTACTTC.

The chain combines TRBV18 with TRBJ1-1, with 7 nucleotides matching TRBD1. The CDR3 totals 17 residues. Germline loops: CDR1 KGHSH, CDR2 LQKENI. Unmatched junction bases numbered 8, after V lost 1 base and J lost 0 bases. The DNA of the CDR3 is TGTGCCAGCTCACCACTCTCAACAGGGGACATGAACACTGAAGCTTTCTTT. It translates to CASSPLSTGDMNTEAFF.

The rearrangement uses TRBV6-5 and TRBJ2-1; 10 bases map to TRBD2. The CDR3 is 15 residues long. Germline V CDR1 and CDR2: MNHEY, SVGAGI. The V and J ends lost 5 bases and 9 bases, in that order; junction bases with no gene match: 10. CDR3 sequence: CASSPQREGPGEQFF. DNA for the CDR3: TGTGCCAGCAGTCCCCAGCGGGAGGGCCCCGGTGAGCAGTTCTTC.

The genes are TRBV19 and TRBJ1-3, with no clear D. The CDR3 length is 15 residues. Looked up from germline, CDR1 is LNHDA and CDR2 is SQIVND (reference sequence). The V gene lost 2 bases and the J gene lost 3 bases, with 11 bases spanning the gap. CDR3 sequence reads: CASSIWEEIGNTIYF. The DNA of the CDR3 is TGTGCCAGTAGTATATGGGAGGAGATTGGAAACACCATATATTTT. Based on the CDR3 plus reference TRBV19 and TRBJ1-3, the full variable domain is DGGITQSPKYLFRKEGQNVTLSCEQNLNHDAMYWYRQDPGQGLRLIYYSQIVNDFQKGDIAEGYSVSREKKESFPLTVTSAQKNPTAFYLCASSIWEEIGNTIYFGEGSWLTVV.